This TCR beta chain was observed in a study of human T cells and chemical hapten exposure. Germline V gives CDR1 MNHNS, CDR2 SASEGT. The CDR3 length is 15 residues. V gave up 5 bases and J gave up 4 bases; unmatched junction bases: 8. TCRdb reanalysed the RACE reads using MiXCR and keeps one entry per CDR3 protein. The table records roughly 54,000 distinct CDR3 sequences, over 9.5% of them present only once. Documented time point: patch test 2, 6 weeks after DPC sensitization. Treatment defined: therapeutic diphenylcyclopropenone sensitization with weekly scalp DPC. The chain couples TRBV6-1 to TRBJ1-2; 9 bases align to TRBD1. This receptor was obtained from a woman aged 50 to 60 with alopecia areata. Some clones in this sample may be carry-over from other donors' samples. The sequencing used whole blood, collected in connection with sensitization to the hapten diphenylcyclopropenone (DPC). CDR3 in amino acids: CASSLGGTGTYGYTF. The CDR3 bases are TGTGCCAGCAGTCTAGGGGGGACAGGGACCTATGGCTACACCTTC.